One T cell receptor (beta chain) is described in this entry. These data are taken from a study of cytomegalovirus exposure and HLA in healthy donors. Researchers ran the PCR with 60 Vbeta and 13 Jbeta primers. TCRdb's copy holds only in-frame clones and misses some; the assay was immunoSEQ multiplex PCR. The table records about 110,000 clones, 74% of them present only once. Per germline, CDR1 SEHNR and CDR2 FQNEAQ (reference sequence). This CDR3 is built from 15 residues. V shed 1 base and J shed 4 bases, with 10 bases lying between them. The chain combines TRBV7-9 with TRBJ2-2; TRBD2 might be the D (5 bases). The TCR sequence derives from a man aged 50 or older in good health and CMV-seropositive. Material: PBMCs. The CDR3 bases are TGTGCCAGCAGCTTAGAAGGGAGAAGCACCGGGGAGCTGTTTTTT. Amino acids: CASSLEGRSTGELFF.